Listed here are 15 T cell receptor beta chains from one sample, sequenced in a study of post-analysis software for immune sequencing data. Built from TCR beta cDNA, the libraries had unique molecular identifiers in them. TCRdb itself ran the PCR reads through MiXCR, one entry per CDR3 protein. The sample includes approximately 630,000 distinct CDR3 sequences, approximately 59% seen only once; the top ten take approximately 10%. Study-level findings and limits: In patients, about 5 TRBV segments were more frequent than in controls, with TRBV5-6, TRBV5-1 and TRBV20-1 among them.

Their specific antigens are unknown. What was sequenced was blood. The receptors stem from a girl under 10 years old with multiple sclerosis.

The gene calls are TRBV25-1 and TRBJ2-7; no firm D call. Germline-derived CDR1 and CDR2 are MGHDK and SYGVNS. The CDR3 sequence is 14 residues long. V was clipped by 1 base and J by 9 bases, with 16 bases between them. DNA of the CDR3: TGTGCCAGCAGTGAATCCCTTTTGACCGTTCGGCAGTACTTC. Protein: CASSESLLTVRQYF.

This clonotype was detected a few times. The CDR3 DNA sequence: TGTGCCAGCAGCTCCGACACTTTCAATCAGCCCCAGCATTTT. Residues: CASSSDTFNQPQHF. The rearrangement links TRBV12-3 or TRBV12-4 to TRBJ1-5; no clear D gene. Trimming took 6 bases from V and 3 from J, leaving 12 bases between them. The CDR3 extends over 14 amino acids.

This clonotype was detected once. This rearrangement joins TRBV5-1 to TRBJ1-5; no clear D gene. CDR3 length: 17 amino acids. Trimming pared 4 bases from V and 0 bases from J, leaving 17 bases between. The germline CDR1 and CDR2 sequences are SGHRS and YFSETQ. For the CDR3, the DNA is TGCGCCAGCAGCCTAGTCCTTTGTGGGTGTAGCAATCAGCCCCAGCATTTT. It specifies CASSLVLCGCSNQPQHF.

This clonotype came up a few times. J is TRBJ2-1 and V is TRBV6-6, with D maybe TRBD2 (5 bases). Germline CDR1 and CDR2: MNHNY and SVGAGI (reference sequence). Trimming removed 5 bases at V and 9 bases at J, with 17 bases between. The CDR3 loop spans 14 amino acids. The CDR3: CASSTPRRAREQFF. The CDR3, as DNA: TGTGCCAGCAGTACCCCTAGGCGGGCACGTGAGCAGTTCTTC.

The V and J genes are TRBV28 and TRBJ2-3; maybe TRBD1 (5 bases). This CDR3 has 13 residues. CDR1 is MDHEN and CDR2 is SYDVKM in the germline V gene. V was clipped by 7 bases and J by 4 bases, with 12 bases between them. The DNA of the CDR3 is TGTGCCAGCATCCAGGGCCCTGCAGATACGCAGTATTTT. This translates into CASIQGPADTQYF.

The CDR3 spells CSARQSGYNEQFF. CDR3 coding DNA: TGCAGTGCTCGACAAAGCGGATACAATGAGCAGTTCTTC. V gene TRBV20-1 combines with J gene TRBJ2-1, with D perhaps TRBD2 (5 bases). Germline V gene sequence: CDR1 DFQATT, CDR2 SNEGSKA (reference sequence). Trimming cost V 5 bases and J 4 bases, with 12 bases left between them. This CDR3 comprises 13 residues.

The chain employs TRBV9 and TRBJ2-1; 9 bases agree with TRBD1. Unmatched junction bases numbered 2, after V lost 2 bases and J lost 2 bases. CDR3 length: 15 residues. Germline V gene sequence: CDR1 SGDLS, CDR2 YYNGEE. CDR3 nucleotide sequence: TGTGCCAGCAGCGTCCGGGACAGGGCCTACAATGAGCAGTTCTTC. This encodes CASSVRDRAYNEQFF.

DNA of the CDR3: TGCAGTGCTAGAGATCCCAGAACGTATGAGCAGTTCTTC. Protein: CSARDPRTYEQFF. The chain combines TRBV20-1 with TRBJ2-1; D unclear. CDR3 size: 13 residues. Germline V gives CDR1 DFQATT, CDR2 SNEGSKA (reference sequence). V was cut by 0 bases and J by 8 bases, with 11 bases left in between.

The table lists this clonotype with many counts. The junction departs from the called germline gene at one end, perhaps through a read error. V is TRBV5-1 and J is TRBJ2-7; D unclear. The CDR3 totals 12 residues. The germline CDR1 and CDR2 sequences are SGHRS and YFSETQ. The CDR3 sequence: CASSLNSYEQYF. The CDR3 bases are TGTGCCAGCAGTTTAAATAGCTACGAGCAGTACTTC.

V is TRBV20-1 and J is TRBJ2-3, with D perhaps given as TRBD1 or TRBD2 (5 bases each). V lost 4 bases, J lost 2 bases, and 16 bases lay in between. The CDR3 is 15 residues long. Germline CDR1 and CDR2: DFQATT and SNEGSKA (reference sequence). CDR3 region: CSATSPGRNTDTQYF. Written as DNA, the CDR3 is TGCAGTGCTACTTCTCCGGGACGGAACACAGATACGCAGTATTTT.

The chain carries TRBV24-1 and TRBJ2-3; 7 bases are shared with TRBD1. Trimming at V came to 9 bases and at J to 6 bases, leaving 2 bases not matched to a gene. The CDR3 is 11 amino acids. Germline V gene data show CDR1 as KGHDR and CDR2 as SFDVKD. The CDR3 spells CATGTEDTQYF. CDR3 nucleotide sequence: TGTGCCACCGGGACAGAGGATACGCAGTATTTT.

The chain joins TRBV7-9 to TRBJ1-2, with D possibly matching TRBD1 (6 bases). Between the trimmed V and J ends, which lost 0 bases and 4 bases, there was a span of 12 bases. Germline assignment: CDR1 SEHNR and CDR2 FQNEAQ (reference sequence). The CDR3 extends over 15 amino acids. This CDR3 is CASSLAGGRGYGYTF. The CDR3 DNA follows: TGTGCCAGCAGCTTAGCAGGGGGGCGAGGCTATGGCTACACCTTC.

The genes are TRBV12-3 or TRBV12-4 and TRBJ1-1; D is perhaps TRBD1 (6 bases). This CDR3 is 12 amino acids long. V lost 6 bases and J 4 bases, leaving 9 bases between the germline ends. The CDR3, as DNA: TGTGCCAGCAGAACAGGGAGCACTGAAGCTTTCTTT. Residues: CASRTGSTEAFF.

In DNA, the CDR3 is TGCAGCGTAGGACAGGGCCTGGGGAAAGGCTACACCTTC. As protein: CSVGQGLGKGYTF. The V gene is TRBV29-1, the J gene TRBJ1-2, with TRBD1 identical over 8 bases. J was trimmed by 8 bases and V by 6 bases; bases with no gene match: 11. This CDR3 has 13 amino acids. Germline assignment: CDR1 SQVTM and CDR2 ANQGSEA.

V is TRBV7-6 and J is TRBJ1-5; tentative D call: TRBD1 (6 bases). Between the trimmed V and J ends, which lost 2 bases and 4 bases, there was a span of 12 bases. The CDR3 is made up of 15 amino acids. Germline values: CDR1 SGHVS, CDR2 FNYEAQ. This CDR3 reads CASSLQDSPNQPQHF. CDR3 in DNA: TGTGCCAGCAGCTTACAGGACAGCCCTAATCAGCCCCAGCATTTT.